The TCR beta chain described here comes from a study of response to subunit inactivated influenza vaccine. Via MiXCR, TCRdb re-called the RT-PCR reads, giving one row per CDR3 protein. This table has around 570,000 distinct CDR3 sequences, 7.6% appearing once. Trimming stripped 1 base from V and 3 bases from J, with 11 bases between. The CDR3 loop spans 15 amino acids. Germline V gene sequence: CDR1 SEHNR, CDR2 FQNEAQ (reference sequence). The table lists this clonotype with many counts. This receptor was obtained from a man in his fifties or sixties who received an inactivated influenza vaccine. The specimen was PBMCs from blood, collected around 25 months after vaccination. The chain recombines TRBV7-9 with TRBJ2-3; TRBD1 is a possible D gene (6 bases). CDR3: CASSLVQTGTDTQYF. CDR3 nucleotides: TGTGCCAGCAGCTTAGTACAGACAGGAACAGATACGCAGTATTTT.